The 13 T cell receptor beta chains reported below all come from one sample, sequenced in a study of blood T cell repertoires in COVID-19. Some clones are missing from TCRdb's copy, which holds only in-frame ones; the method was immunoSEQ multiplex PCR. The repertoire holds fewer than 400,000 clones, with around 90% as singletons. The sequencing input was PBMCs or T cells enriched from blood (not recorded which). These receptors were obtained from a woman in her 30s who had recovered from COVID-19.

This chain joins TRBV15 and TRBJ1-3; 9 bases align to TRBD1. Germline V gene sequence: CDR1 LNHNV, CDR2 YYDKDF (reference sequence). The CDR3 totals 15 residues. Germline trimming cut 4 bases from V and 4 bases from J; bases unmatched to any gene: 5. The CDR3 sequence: CATSTGTGRGNTIYF. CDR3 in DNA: TGTGCCACCAGCACAGGGACAGGGCGAGGAAACACCATATATTTT. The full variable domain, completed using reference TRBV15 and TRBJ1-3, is DAMVIQNPRYQVTQFGKPVTLSCSQTLNHNVMYWYQQKSSQAPKLLFHYYDKDFNNEADTPDNFQSRRPNTSFCFLDIRSPGLGDTAMYLCATSTGTGRGNTIYFGEGSWLTVV.

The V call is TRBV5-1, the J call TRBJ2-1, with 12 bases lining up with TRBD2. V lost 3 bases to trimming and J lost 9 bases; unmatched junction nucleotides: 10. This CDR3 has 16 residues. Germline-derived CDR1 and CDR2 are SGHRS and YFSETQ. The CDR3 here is CASSSLAGGLVGEQFF. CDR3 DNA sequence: TGCGCCAGCAGCTCACTAGCGGGAGGCTTGGTTGGTGAGCAGTTCTTC.

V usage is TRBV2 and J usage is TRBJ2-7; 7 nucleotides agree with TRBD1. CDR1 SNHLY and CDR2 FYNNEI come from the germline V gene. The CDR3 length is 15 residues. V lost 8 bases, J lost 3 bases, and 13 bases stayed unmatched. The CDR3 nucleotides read TGTGCCAGCGGCTCCATAGGACAGGTGAACTACGAGCAGTACTTC. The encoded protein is CASGSIGQVNYEQYF.

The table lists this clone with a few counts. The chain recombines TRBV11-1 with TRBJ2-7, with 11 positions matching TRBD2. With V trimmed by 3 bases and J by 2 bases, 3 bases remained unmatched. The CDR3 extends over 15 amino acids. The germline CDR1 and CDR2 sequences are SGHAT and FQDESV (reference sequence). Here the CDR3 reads CASSFGTSGAYEQYF. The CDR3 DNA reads TGTGCCAGCAGCTTTGGGACTAGCGGAGCCTACGAGCAGTACTTC.

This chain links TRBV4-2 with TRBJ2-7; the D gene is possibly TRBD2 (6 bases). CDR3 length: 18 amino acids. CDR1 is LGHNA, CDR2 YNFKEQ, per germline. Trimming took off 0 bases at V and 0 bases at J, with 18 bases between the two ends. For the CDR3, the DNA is TGTGCCAGCAGCCAAGATAGGCTCCGGGGGTCGTTCTCCTACGAGCAGTACTTC. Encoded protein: CASSQDRLRGSFSYEQYF.

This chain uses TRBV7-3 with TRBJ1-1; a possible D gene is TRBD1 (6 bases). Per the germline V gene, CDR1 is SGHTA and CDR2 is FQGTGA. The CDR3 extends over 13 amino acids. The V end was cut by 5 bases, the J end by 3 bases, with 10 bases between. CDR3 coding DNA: TGTGCCAGCAGCCCAGGGGCTGACACTGAAGCTTTCTTT. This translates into CASSPGADTEAFF.

The CDR3 is CASSVELAGVTGELFF. DNA of the CDR3: TGTGCCAGCAGCGTAGAACTAGCGGGAGTGACGGGGGAGCTGTTTTTT. J is TRBJ2-2 and V is TRBV9; 11 positions agree with TRBD2. The CDR3 runs 16 residues. Germline V CDR1 and CDR2: SGDLS, YYNGEE. The V segment lost 0 bases and the J segment 8 bases; nucleotides outside the gene matches: 6.

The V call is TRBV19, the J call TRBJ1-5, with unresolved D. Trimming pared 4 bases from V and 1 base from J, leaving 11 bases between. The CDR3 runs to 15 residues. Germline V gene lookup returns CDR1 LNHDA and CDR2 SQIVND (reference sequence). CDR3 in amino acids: CASSTIGRSNQPQHF. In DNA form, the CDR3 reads TGTGCCAGTAGTACGATAGGGAGGAGCAATCAGCCCCAGCATTTT.

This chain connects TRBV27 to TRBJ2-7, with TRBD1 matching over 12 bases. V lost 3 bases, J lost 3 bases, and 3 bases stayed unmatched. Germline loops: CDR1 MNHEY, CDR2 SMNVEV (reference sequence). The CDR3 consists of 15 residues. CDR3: CASSLGQGAYYEQYF. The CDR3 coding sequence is TGTGCCAGCAGTTTGGGACAGGGGGCATACTACGAGCAGTACTTC.

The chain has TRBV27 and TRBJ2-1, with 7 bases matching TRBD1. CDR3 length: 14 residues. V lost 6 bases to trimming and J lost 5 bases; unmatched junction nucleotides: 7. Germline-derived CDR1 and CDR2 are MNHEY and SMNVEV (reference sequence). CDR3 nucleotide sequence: TGTGCCAGCAGCAACCCCGGGACAGACAATGAGCAGTTCTTC. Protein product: CASSNPGTDNEQFF.

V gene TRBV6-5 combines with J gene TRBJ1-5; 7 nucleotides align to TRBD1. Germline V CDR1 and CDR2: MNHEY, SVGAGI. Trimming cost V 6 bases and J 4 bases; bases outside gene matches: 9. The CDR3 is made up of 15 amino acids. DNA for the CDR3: TGTGCCAGCAGCGACCCGGGACAGCCTAATCAGCCCCAGCATTTT. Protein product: CASSDPGQPNQPQHF.

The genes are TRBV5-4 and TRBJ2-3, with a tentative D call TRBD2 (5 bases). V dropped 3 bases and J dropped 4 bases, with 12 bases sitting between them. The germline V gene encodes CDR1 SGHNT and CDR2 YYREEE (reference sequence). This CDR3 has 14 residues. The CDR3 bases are TGTGCCAGCAGCTATGGGAACGGGGCAGATACGCAGTATTTT. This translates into CASSYGNGADTQYF. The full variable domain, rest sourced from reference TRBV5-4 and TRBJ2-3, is ETGVTQSPTHLIKTRGQQVTLRCSSQSGHNTVSWYQQALGQGPQFIFQYYREEENGRGNFPPRFSGLQFPNYSSELNVNALELDDSALYLCASSYGNGADTQYFGPGTRLTVL.

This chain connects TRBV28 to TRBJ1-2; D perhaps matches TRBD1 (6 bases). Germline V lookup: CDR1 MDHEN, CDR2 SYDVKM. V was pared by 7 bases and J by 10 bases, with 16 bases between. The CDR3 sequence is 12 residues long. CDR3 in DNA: TGTGCCAGCACCCAGGACAGCGACTTCTACACCTTC. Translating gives CASTQDSDFYTF.